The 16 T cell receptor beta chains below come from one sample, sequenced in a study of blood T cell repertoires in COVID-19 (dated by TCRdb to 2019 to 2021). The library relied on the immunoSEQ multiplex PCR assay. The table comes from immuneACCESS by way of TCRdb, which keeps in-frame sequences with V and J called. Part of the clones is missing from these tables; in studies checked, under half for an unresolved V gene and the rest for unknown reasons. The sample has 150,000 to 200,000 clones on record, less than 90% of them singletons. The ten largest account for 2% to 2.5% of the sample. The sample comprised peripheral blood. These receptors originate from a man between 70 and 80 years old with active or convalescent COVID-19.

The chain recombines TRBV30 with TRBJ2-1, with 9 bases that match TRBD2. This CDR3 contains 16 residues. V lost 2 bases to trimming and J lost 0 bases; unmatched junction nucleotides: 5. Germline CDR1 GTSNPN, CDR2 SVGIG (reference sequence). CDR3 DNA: TGTGCCTGGAGTCGGGCGGGAGGGAGCTCCTACAATGAGCAGTTCTTC. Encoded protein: CAWSRAGGSSYNEQFF. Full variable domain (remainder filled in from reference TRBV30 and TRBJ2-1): SQTIHQWPATLVQPVGSPLSLECTVEGTSNPNLYWYRQAAGRGLQLLFYSVGIGQISSEVPQNLSASRPQDRQFILSSKKLLLSDSGFYLCAWSRAGGSSYNEQFFGPGTRLTVL.

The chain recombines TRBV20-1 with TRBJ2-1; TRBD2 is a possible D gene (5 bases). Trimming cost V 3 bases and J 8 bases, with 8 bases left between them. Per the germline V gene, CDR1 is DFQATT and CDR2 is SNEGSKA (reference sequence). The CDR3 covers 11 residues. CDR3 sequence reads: CSASWGDEQFF. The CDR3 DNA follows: TGCAGTGCTAGTTGGGGAGATGAGCAGTTCTTC.

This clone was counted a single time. The chain's CDR3 is CASSLAGPNEKLFF. DNA for the CDR3: TGTGCCAGCAGTTTGGCGGGTCCCAATGAAAAACTGTTTTTT. The gene calls are TRBV28 and TRBJ1-4, with D uncertain. The V end lost 3 bases, the J end lost 5 bases, and 10 bases lay between the germline ends. This CDR3 contains 14 residues. Germline V gene sequence: CDR1 MDHEN, CDR2 SYDVKM.

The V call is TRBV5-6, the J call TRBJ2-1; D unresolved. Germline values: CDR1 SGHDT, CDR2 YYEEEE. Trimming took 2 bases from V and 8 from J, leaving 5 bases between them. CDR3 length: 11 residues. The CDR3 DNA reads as TGTGCCAGCAGCTTTGAGCATGAGCAGTTCTTC. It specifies CASSFEHEQFF.

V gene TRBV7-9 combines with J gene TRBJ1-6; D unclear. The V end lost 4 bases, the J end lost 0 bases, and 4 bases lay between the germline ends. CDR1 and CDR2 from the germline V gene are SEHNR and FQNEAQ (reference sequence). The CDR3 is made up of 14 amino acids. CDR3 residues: CASSSSSYNSPLHF. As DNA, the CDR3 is TGTGCCAGCAGCTCTAGCTCCTATAATTCACCCCTCCACTTT.

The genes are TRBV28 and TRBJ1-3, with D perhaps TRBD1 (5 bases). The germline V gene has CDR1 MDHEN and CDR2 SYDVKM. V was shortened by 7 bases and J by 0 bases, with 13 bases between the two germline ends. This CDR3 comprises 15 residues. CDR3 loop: CASTGETISGNTIYF. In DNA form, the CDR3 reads TGTGCCAGCACGGGGGAAACGATCTCTGGAAACACCATATATTTT.

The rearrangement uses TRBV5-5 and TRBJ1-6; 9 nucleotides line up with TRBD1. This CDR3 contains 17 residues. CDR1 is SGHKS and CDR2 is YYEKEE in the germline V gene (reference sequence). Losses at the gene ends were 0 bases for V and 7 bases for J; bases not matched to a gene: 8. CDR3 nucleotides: TGTGCCAGCAGCTTGGACCGGGACAGGGCAGGAAATTCACCCCTCCACTTT. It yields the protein CASSLDRDRAGNSPLHF.

DNA for the CDR3: TGTGCCAGCAGCCCTGTTGGACAGCGACAAGAGACCCAGTACTTC. As protein: CASSPVGQRQETQYF. V and J are TRBV5-6 and TRBJ2-5; possibly TRBD1 for D (6 bases). This CDR3 comprises 15 residues. The ends were cut back, 4 bases at V and 2 bases at J, with 15 bases in the middle. Per germline, CDR1 SGHDT and CDR2 YYEEEE.

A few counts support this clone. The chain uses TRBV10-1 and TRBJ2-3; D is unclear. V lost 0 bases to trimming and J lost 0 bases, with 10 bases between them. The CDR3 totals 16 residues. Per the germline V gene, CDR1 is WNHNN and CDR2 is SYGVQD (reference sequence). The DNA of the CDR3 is TGCGCCAGCAGTGAGTCTTGGAGACCTAGCACAGATACGCAGTATTTT. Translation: CASSESWRPSTDTQYF.

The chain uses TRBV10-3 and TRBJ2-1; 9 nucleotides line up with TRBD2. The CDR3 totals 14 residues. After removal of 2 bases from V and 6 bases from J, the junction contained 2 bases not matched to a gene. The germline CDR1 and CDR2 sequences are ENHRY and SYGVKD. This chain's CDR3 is CAISEASGINEQFF. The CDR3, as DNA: TGTGCCATCAGTGAGGCTAGCGGGATCAATGAGCAGTTCTTC.

Here the CDR3 reads CASSLRQGRDYGYTF. In DNA form, the CDR3 reads TGTGCCAGCAGCCTTAGACAGGGGCGGGACTATGGCTACACCTTC. This chain links TRBV5-5 with TRBJ1-2; 8 nucleotides align to TRBD1. J was trimmed by 3 bases and V by 4 bases; bases with no gene match: 8. CDR3 length equals 15 residues. Germline CDR1 is SGHKS and CDR2 is YYEKEE (reference sequence).

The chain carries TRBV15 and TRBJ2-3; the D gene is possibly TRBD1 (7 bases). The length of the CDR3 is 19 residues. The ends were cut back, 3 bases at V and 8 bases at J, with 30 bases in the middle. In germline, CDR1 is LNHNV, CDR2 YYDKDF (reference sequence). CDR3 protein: CATSSIYPGGRKVLGTQYF. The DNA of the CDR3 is TGTGCCACCAGCAGCATTTACCCAGGGGGGCGGAAAGTTCTGGGTACGCAGTATTTT.

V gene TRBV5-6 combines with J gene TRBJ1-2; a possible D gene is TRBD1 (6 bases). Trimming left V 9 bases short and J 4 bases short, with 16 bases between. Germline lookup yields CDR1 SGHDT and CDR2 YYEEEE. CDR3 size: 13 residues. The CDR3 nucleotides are TGTGCCACGCCAAGGAGGGGGGGCTATGGCTACACCTTC. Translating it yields CATPRRGGYGYTF.

This chain's CDR3 is CASRADRVHEQYF. The CDR3 DNA reads TGTGCCAGCAGAGCGGACAGGGTCCACGAGCAGTACTTC. This sequence joins TRBV28 and TRBJ2-7, with 8 bases fitting TRBD1. Germline V gene lookup returns CDR1 MDHEN and CDR2 SYDVKM. With V trimmed by 6 bases and J by 5 bases, 6 bases remained unmatched. This CDR3 has 13 amino acids.

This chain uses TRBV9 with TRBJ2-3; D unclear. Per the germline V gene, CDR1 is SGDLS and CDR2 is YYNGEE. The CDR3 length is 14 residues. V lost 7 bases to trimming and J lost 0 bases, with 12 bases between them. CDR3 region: CASSSMASTDTQYF. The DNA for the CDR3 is TGTGCCAGCTCCTCGATGGCTAGCACAGATACGCAGTATTTT.

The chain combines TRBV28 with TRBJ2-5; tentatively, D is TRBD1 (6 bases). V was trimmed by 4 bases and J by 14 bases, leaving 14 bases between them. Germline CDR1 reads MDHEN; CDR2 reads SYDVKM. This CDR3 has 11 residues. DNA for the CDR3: TGTGCCAGCAGTTCACCGACAGGCTCCTACTTC. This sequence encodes CASSSPTGSYF.